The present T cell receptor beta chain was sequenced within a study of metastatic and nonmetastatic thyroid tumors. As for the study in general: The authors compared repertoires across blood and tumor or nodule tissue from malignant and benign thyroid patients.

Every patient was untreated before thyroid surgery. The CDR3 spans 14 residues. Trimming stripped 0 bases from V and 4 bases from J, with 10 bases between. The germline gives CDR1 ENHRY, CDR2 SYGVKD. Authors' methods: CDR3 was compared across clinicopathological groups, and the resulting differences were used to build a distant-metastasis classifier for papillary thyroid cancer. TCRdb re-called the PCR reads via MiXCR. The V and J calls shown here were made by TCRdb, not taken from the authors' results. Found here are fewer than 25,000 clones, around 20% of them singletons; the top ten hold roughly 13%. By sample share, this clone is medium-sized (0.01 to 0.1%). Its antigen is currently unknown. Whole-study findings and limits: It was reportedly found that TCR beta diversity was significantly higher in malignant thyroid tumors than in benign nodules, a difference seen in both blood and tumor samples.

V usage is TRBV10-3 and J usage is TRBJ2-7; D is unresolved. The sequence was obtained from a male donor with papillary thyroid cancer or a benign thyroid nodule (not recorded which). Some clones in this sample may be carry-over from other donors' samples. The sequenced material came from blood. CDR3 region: CAISESEEGYEQYF. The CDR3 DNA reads TGTGCCATCAGTGAGTCTGAGGAAGGGTACGAGCAGTACTTC.